Listed below are T cell receptor beta chains from one sample, sequenced in a study of T-cell reconstitution after alpha-beta-depleted transplantation in children. Using its own MiXCR run on the PCR reads, TCRdb lists one record per CDR3 protein. The sample yields about 250,000 distinct CDR3 sequences, 20% to 30% seen once. Material: PBMCs, mostly from graft donor cells, obtained 360 days after TCRalphabeta/CD19-depleted stem cell transplant. The origin of the receptors is a female patient aged 2-10 years who had a stem cell transplant for congenital amegakaryocytic thrombocytopenia, so the T cells may come from the graft donor. The CDR3 runs from the conserved cysteine through the conserved F or W.

j_call: TRBJ2-1; v_call: TRBV30; cdr3_aa: CAWSRSRKTSGRFTDEQFF
j_call: TRBJ2-1; v_call: TRBV7-6; cdr3_aa: CASSLLRAAGSGRLYNEQFF
j_call: TRBJ2-2; v_call: TRBV20-1; cdr3_aa: CSARARGNTGELFF
j_call: TRBJ1-2; v_call: TRBV5-6; cdr3_aa: CASSLPRWAPAHYGYTF
j_call: TRBJ2-2; v_call: TRBV3-1; cdr3_aa: CASSQTSGGGELFF
j_call: TRBJ2-2; v_call: TRBV9; cdr3_aa: CASTGLAGGRTGELFF
j_call: TRBJ1-5; v_call: TRBV3-1; cdr3_aa: CASSFGRDQPQHF
j_call: TRBJ2-5; v_call: TRBV27; cdr3_aa: CARLTGLAGVIAETQYF
j_call: TRBJ2-7; v_call: TRBV7-2; cdr3_aa: CASSKSGGVPSYEQYF
j_call: TRBJ2-1; v_call: TRBV7-9; cdr3_aa: CASSLHGRAYKNEQFF
j_call: TRBJ2-3; v_call: TRBV12-3/TRBV12-4; cdr3_aa: CASSLGPSATAWDTQYF
j_call: TRBJ2-7; v_call: TRBV18; cdr3_aa: CASSPTNLHYEQYF
j_call: TRBJ2-2; v_call: TRBV2; cdr3_aa: CASGGGGELFF
j_call: TRBJ1-1; v_call: TRBV18; cdr3_aa: CASSKMNTEAFF
j_call: TRBJ2-3; v_call: TRBV12-3/TRBV12-4; cdr3_aa: CASSWGLATDTQYF
j_call: TRBJ1-6; v_call: TRBV7-9; cdr3_aa: CASSFVPTGPRSPLHF
j_call: TRBJ2-7; v_call: TRBV2; cdr3_aa: CASSEMAGLYEQYF
j_call: TRBJ2-5; v_call: TRBV7-2; cdr3_aa: CASSSSYQETQYF
j_call: TRBJ1-5; v_call: TRBV7-2; cdr3_aa: CASSFNNQPQHF
j_call: TRBJ2-3; v_call: TRBV12-3/TRBV12-4; cdr3_aa: CASSLLHGDTQYF